This T cell receptor (beta chain) came from a study of post-analysis software for immune sequencing data. Notes on the study in general: About five TRBV segments (TRBV5-6, TRBV5-1 and TRBV20-1 among them) occurred more frequently in patients than in controls. When the samples were clustered directly with F measure, those that had been prepared in the same batch showed strong co-clustering. Normalized Chao1 diversity was significantly lower in multiple sclerosis patients than in controls.

The V gene's germline CDR1 is SEHNR and CDR2 FQNEAQ (reference sequence). The CDR3 totals 13 residues. V was cut by 5 bases and J by 6 bases, with 13 bases left in between. This clonotype occurred a few times. Its cognate antigen is unknown. TCR beta libraries were prepared from cDNA with unique molecular identifiers. Starting from roughly 1.1 to 9.2 million T cells, the study yielded about half a million cDNA molecules. MiXCR, applied by TCRdb to the PCR reads, yields one record per CDR3 protein. The sample lists about 190,000 distinct CDR3 sequences; around 30% were seen once. This chain joins TRBV7-9 and TRBJ1-2; no clear D. The sequencing input was blood. This TCR derives from a girl aged 2-17 years with multiple sclerosis. CDR3 sequence (DNA): TGTGCCAGCAGCCCTGCGGGCCTGAATGGCTACACCTTC. Translation: CASSPAGLNGYTF.